This TCR beta chain was captured in a study of T cells in Graves' hyperthyroidism and ophthalmopathy. Broader study findings: The model's output predicted ophthalmopathy at a median of around 7 months prior to onset.

The CDR3 extends over 12 amino acids. The V gene's germline CDR1 is GTSNPN and CDR2 SVGIG (reference sequence). Trimming removed 3 bases from V and 7 bases from J, with 12 bases in between. In this sample, this clonotype turned up many times. Its antigen is still unknown. There were TCR beta CDR3 regions amplified from RNA transcripts. A first-round RT-PCR of the TCR CDR3 used the HTBI primer set. TCRdb called the multiplex PCR reads again in MiXCR, with one record for every CDR3 protein. This sample has 300,000 to 450,000 distinct CDR3 sequences; less than 15% occur once, and the top ten carry more than 20%. The sample of blood was obtained at first hyperthyroidism diagnosis (before any ophthalmopathy symptoms).

The chain couples TRBV30 to TRBJ1-2; tentatively, D is TRBD1 (6 bases). This TCR was sampled from a man between 25 and 39 years old with Graves' hyperthyroidism that later progressed to Graves' ophthalmopathy. Sequencing used blood. CDR3 protein: CAWSRPGVGYTF. The CDR3 DNA reads TGTGCCTGGAGCCGGCCAGGGGTTGGCTACACCTTC.